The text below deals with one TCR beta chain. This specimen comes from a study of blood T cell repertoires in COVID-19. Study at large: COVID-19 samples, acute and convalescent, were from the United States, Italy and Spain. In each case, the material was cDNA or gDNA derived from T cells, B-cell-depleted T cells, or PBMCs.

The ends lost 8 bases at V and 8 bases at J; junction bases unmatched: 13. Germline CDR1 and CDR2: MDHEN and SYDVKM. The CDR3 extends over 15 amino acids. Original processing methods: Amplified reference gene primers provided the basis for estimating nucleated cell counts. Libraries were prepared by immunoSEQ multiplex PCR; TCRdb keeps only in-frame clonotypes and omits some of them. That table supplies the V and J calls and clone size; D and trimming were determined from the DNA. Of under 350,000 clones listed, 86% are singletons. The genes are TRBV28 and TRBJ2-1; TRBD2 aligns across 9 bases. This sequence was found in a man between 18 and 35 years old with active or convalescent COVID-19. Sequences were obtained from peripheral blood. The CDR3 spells CASYLERGAVHEQFF. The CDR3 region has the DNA TGTGCCAGCTATCTCGAGCGGGGGGCAGTCCATGAGCAGTTCTTC.